This record covers a single TCR beta chain. Trimming left V 0 bases short and J 4 bases short, with 18 bases between. CDR3 size: 17 residues. CDR1 is SEHNR, CDR2 FQNEAQ, per germline (reference sequence). The data originate from a study of technical replicates of blood from several donors. The assay was immunoSEQ multiplex PCR, and TCRdb's table has in-frame clones only and misses some. The table lists about 80,000 clones, less than 98% of them singletons. Sequences were obtained from T cells isolated from PBMCs. The TCR originated in a human donor in good health. The chain has TRBV7-9 and TRBJ1-2; D call uncertain. The CDR3 spells CASSLAPGRDNLYGYTF. In DNA, the CDR3 is TGTGCCAGCAGCTTAGCCCCCGGCCGTGACAATCTCTATGGCTACACCTTC.